A single sample gave rise to the 18 T cell receptor beta chains below, sequenced in a study of T cells in localized non-small cell lung cancer. Method: immunoSEQ multiplex PCR; TCRdb's copy keeps in-frame clones and lacks some. Among approximately 11,000 clones listed, around half were seen once. The sample in question was lymph node tissue, obtained before any cancer treatment. These receptors all come from a woman aged 35-75 years with stage II squamous cell lung carcinoma.

The V call is TRBV4-1, the J call TRBJ1-2, with D maybe TRBD1 (6 bases). Germline V gene lookup returns CDR1 MGHRA and CDR2 YSYEKL. V lost 7 bases and J 4 bases, leaving 13 bases between the germline ends. The CDR3 loop spans 13 amino acids. The CDR3 coding sequence is TGCGCCAGCACCCCAACAGGGTTCTATGGCTACACCTTC. Translation: CASTPTGFYGYTF.

This chain uses TRBV5-1 with TRBJ2-6, with unresolved D. CDR1 is SGHRS, CDR2 YFSETQ, per germline. V was cut by 4 bases and J by 0 bases, with 5 bases left in between. This CDR3 contains 14 residues. The CDR3 DNA reads as TGCGCCAGCAGCCAGAACTCTGGGGCCAACGTCCTGACTTTC. Encoded protein: CASSQNSGANVLTF. Complete variable domain (other parts from reference TRBV5-1 and TRBJ2-6): KAGVTQTPRYLIKTRGQQVTLSCSPISGHRSVSWYQQTPGQGLQFLFEYFSETQRNKGNFPGRFSGRQFSNSRSEMNVSTLELGDSALYLCASSQNSGANVLTFGAGSRLTVL.

The chain employs TRBV6-8 and TRBJ2-7; TRBD1 matches 9 bases. There are 13 residues in the CDR3. Germline CDR1 reads MNHGY; CDR2 reads SAAAGT. V lost 6 bases, J lost 2 bases, and 2 bases stayed unmatched. The chain's CDR3 is CASRGTGTYEQYF. The CDR3 nucleotides are TGTGCCAGCAGGGGGACAGGGACCTACGAGCAGTACTTC.

Comments on this clone: At one boundary the junction diverges from the germline segment, which might be a read error. The CDR3 coding sequence is TGTGCCATCAGTGCCCTGGGGGTCCACGAGCAGTACTTC. Translated: CAISALGVHEQYF. The chain combines TRBV6-8 with TRBJ2-7, with D possibly called TRBD1 or TRBD2 (5 bases each). CDR1 is MNHGY, CDR2 SAAAGT, per germline. The CDR3 covers 13 residues.

V gene TRBV28 combines with J gene TRBJ2-1; 13 bases line up with TRBD2. This CDR3 contains 14 residues. Germline V gene sequence: CDR1 MDHEN, CDR2 SYDVKM. Trimming at V came to 10 bases and at J to 8 bases, leaving 8 bases not matched to a gene. The DNA of the CDR3 is TGTGCCACCCGGACTAGCGGGAGTTTTCATGAGCAGTTCTTC. Protein: CATRTSGSFHEQFF.

The V call is TRBV5-1, the J call TRBJ2-7; 7 bases line up with TRBD1. V lost 5 bases to trimming and J lost 7 bases; unmatched junction nucleotides: 18. Germline V gives CDR1 SGHRS, CDR2 YFSETQ. The CDR3 runs 16 residues. The CDR3 DNA sequence: TGCGCCAGCAGTCCTTTGTCGGGACAGAGCCTTCGGGAGCAGTACTTC. This codes for CASSPLSGQSLREQYF.

This clone occurred a few times. The chain links TRBV6-8 to TRBJ2-7, with 9 bases identical to TRBD2. CDR3 length equals 15 residues. V was pared by 4 bases and J by 0 bases, with 4 bases of the junction left unmatched. Germline CDR1 and CDR2: MNHGY and SAAAGT. CDR3 in amino acids: CASSSREGLSYEQYF. CDR3 nucleotides: TGTGCCAGCAGTTCGCGGGAGGGCCTCTCCTACGAGCAGTACTTC.

The J gene is TRBJ2-1, the V gene TRBV19; 8 nucleotides agree with TRBD1. CDR3 length: 13 residues. V shed 6 bases, J shed 6 bases, and the junction held 4 bases outside the gene matches. Germline loops: CDR1 LNHDA, CDR2 SQIVND (reference sequence). The CDR3: CASSRQGINEQFF. CDR3 coding DNA: TGTGCCAGTAGCAGACAGGGGATCAATGAGCAGTTCTTC.

The chain employs TRBV19 and TRBJ1-1; no firm D call. The CDR3 has 12 residues. Trimming took 3 bases from V and 7 from J, leaving 9 bases between them. Germline V gene lookup returns CDR1 LNHDA and CDR2 SQIVND (reference sequence). The CDR3 nucleotides read TGTGCCAGTAGTATGGAAGACATTGAAGCTTTCTTT. This gives the protein CASSMEDIEAFF.

This clone has just a few counts. The V gene is TRBV1, the J gene TRBJ1-2. TRBV1 is annotated as a pseudogene. This CDR3 has 16 amino acids. CDR3 in DNA: TGCGCCAGCAGCCAATCGGGCGGTACGAATCCCTATGGCTACACCTTC. Residues: CASSQSGGTNPYGYTF.

Concerning this clone itself: Compared with germline, one end of the junction differs, possibly owing to a read error. J is TRBJ2-2 and V is TRBV6-8, with TRBD2 as a possible D gene (5 bases). Germline V CDR1 and CDR2: MNHGY, SAAAGT. CDR3 length equals 16 residues. The CDR3 DNA reads TGTGCCAGCAGTGTAAGAGGGCAGCCGAACACCGAGGAGCTGTTTTTT. Translating it yields CASSVRGQPNTEELFF.

J is TRBJ1-1 and V is TRBV6-1; D ambiguous. Germline values: CDR1 MNHNS, CDR2 SASEGT. Trimming stripped 1 base from V and 0 bases from J, with 6 bases between. CDR3 length: 14 amino acids. CDR3 in DNA: TGTGCCAGCAGTGAAGGACCCCTGAACACTGAAGCTTTCTTT. Translated: CASSEGPLNTEAFF.

The rearrangement uses TRBV19 and TRBJ2-2; the D is unclear. Trimming stripped 5 bases from V and 1 base from J, with 11 bases between. Germline CDR1 reads LNHDA; CDR2 reads SQIVND (reference sequence). The CDR3 covers 15 residues. CDR3 coding DNA: TGTGCCAGTAGTTCCAAGCCCGAGAACACCGGGGAGCTGTTTTTT. Translating gives CASSSKPENTGELFF.

The J gene is TRBJ1-1, the V gene TRBV10-2; TRBD1 agrees at 8 bases. This CDR3 region has 14 residues. Germline trimming cut 1 base from V and 5 bases from J; bases unmatched to any gene: 3. CDR1 WSHSY and CDR2 SAAADI come from the germline V gene. Here the CDR3 DNA reads TGCGCCAGCAGTGAGTTGACAGGGGAGACTGAAGCTTTCTTT. It specifies CASSELTGETEAFF.

The chain carries TRBV15 and TRBJ2-5; a possible D gene is TRBD2 (6 bases). V lost 3 bases and J lost 2, with 13 bases in between. The CDR3 is made up of 15 amino acids. From germline, CDR1 is LNHNV and CDR2 YYDKDF (reference sequence). The CDR3 nucleotides are TGTGCCACCAGCAGCCCGGGACTCCTTCAAGAGACCCAGTACTTC. Its protein is CATSSPGLLQETQYF.

The chain has TRBV6-1 and TRBJ1-6; no definite D call. This CDR3 comprises 14 residues. Germline CDR1 reads MNHNS; CDR2 reads SASEGT. Between the trimmed V and J ends, which lost 1 base and 9 bases, there was a span of 10 bases. The CDR3 region has the DNA TGTGCCAGCAGTGAAGGAGGGTACGGTTCACCCCTCCACTTT. Translated, it gives CASSEGGYGSPLHF.

CDR3 sequence reads: CSGVVFTVSEAFF. Here the CDR3 DNA reads TGCAGCGGTGTGGTCTTCACGGTTTCTGAAGCTTTCTTT. The chain links TRBV29-1 to TRBJ1-1, with D unresolved. V dropped 7 bases and J dropped 6 bases, with 18 bases sitting between them. CDR3 size: 13 residues. Germline CDR1 is SQVTM and CDR2 is ANQGSEA.

This clone was counted a few times. V usage is TRBV6-8 and J usage is TRBJ1-1; D possibly corresponds to TRBD1 (5 bases). The V end lost 5 bases, the J end lost 5 bases, and 15 bases lay between the germline ends. Germline-derived CDR1 and CDR2 are MNHGY and SAAAGT. The CDR3 covers 14 residues. The CDR3 region is CASSPTQGGTEAFF. For the CDR3, the DNA is TGTGCCAGCAGTCCTACCCAGGGAGGGACTGAAGCTTTCTTT.